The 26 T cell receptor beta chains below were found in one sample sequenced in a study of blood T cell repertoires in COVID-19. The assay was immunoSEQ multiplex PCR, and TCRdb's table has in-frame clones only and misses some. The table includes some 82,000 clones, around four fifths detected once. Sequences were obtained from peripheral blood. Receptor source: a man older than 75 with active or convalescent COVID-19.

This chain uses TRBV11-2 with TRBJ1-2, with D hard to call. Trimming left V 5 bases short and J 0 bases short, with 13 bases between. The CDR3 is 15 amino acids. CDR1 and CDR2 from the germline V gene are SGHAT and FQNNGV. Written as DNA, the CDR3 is TGTGCCAGCAGCCTTAACAGTGGATCTAACTATGGCTACACCTTC. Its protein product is CASSLNSGSNYGYTF. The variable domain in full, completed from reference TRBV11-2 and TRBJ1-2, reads EAGVAQSPRYKIIEKRQSVAFWCNPISGHATLYWYQQILGQGPKLLIQFQNNGVVDDSQLPKDRFSAERLKGVDSTLKIQPAKLEDSAVYLCASSLNSGSNYGYTFGSGTRLTVV.

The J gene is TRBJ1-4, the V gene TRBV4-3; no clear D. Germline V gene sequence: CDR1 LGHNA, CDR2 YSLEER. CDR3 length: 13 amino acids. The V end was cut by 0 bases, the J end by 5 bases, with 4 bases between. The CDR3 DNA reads TGCGCCAGCAGCCAAGACAGAAATGAAAAACTGTTTTTT. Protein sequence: CASSQDRNEKLFF.

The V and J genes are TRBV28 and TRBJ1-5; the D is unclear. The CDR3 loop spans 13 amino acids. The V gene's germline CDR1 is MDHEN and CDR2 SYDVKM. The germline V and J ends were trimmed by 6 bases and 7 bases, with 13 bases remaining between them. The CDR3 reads CASSNPGRQPQHF. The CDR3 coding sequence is TGTGCCAGCAGCAATCCAGGAAGGCAGCCCCAGCATTTT.

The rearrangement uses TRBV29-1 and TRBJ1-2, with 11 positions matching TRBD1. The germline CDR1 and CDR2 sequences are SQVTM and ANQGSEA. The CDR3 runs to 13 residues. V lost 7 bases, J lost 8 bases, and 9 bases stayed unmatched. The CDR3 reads CSGGQGASGGYTF. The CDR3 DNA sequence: TGCAGCGGCGGACAGGGGGCGTCTGGCGGCTACACCTTC.

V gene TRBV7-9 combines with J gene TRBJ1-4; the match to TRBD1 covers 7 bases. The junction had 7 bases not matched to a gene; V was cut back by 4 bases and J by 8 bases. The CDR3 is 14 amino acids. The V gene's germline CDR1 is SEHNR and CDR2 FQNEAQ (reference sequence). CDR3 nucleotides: TGTGCCAGCAGCTCCGACAGGGCCGGGGAAAAACTGTTTTTT. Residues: CASSSDRAGEKLFF.

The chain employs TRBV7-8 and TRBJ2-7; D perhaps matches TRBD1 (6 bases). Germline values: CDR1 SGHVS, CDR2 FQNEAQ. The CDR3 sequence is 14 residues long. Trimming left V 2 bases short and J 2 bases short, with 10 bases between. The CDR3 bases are TGTGCCAGCAGCTTATCAGGGGTGCCCTACGAGCAGTACTTC. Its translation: CASSLSGVPYEQYF. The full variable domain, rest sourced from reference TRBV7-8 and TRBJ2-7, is GAGVSQSPRYKVAKRGQDVALRCDPISGHVSLFWYQQALGQGPEFLTYFQNEAQLDKSGLPSDRFFAERPEGSVSTLKIQRTQQEDSAVYLCASSLSGVPYEQYFGPGTRLTVT.

Here the CDR3 reads CASSPRVENSPLHF. The CDR3 DNA reads as TGTGCCAGCAGCCCGAGGGTTGAGAATTCACCCCTCCACTTT. J is TRBJ1-6 and V is TRBV5-4; D uncertain. Germline loops: CDR1 SGHNT, CDR2 YYREEE (reference sequence). The germline V and J ends were trimmed by 4 bases and 7 bases, with 12 bases remaining between them. The CDR3 is 14 amino acids. Together with reference TRBV5-4 and TRBJ1-6, the CDR3 gives the full variable domain: ETGVTQSPTHLIKTRGQQVTLRCSSQSGHNTVSWYQQALGQGPQFIFQYYREEENGRGNFPPRFSGLQFPNYSSELNVNALELDDSALYLCASSPRVENSPLHFGNGTRLTVT.

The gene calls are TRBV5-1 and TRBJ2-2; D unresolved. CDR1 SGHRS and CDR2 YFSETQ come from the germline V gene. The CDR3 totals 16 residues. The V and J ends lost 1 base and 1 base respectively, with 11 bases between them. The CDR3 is CASSLSSSKNTGELFF. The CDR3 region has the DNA TGCGCCAGCAGCTTGTCTTCTAGTAAGAACACCGGGGAGCTGTTTTTT.

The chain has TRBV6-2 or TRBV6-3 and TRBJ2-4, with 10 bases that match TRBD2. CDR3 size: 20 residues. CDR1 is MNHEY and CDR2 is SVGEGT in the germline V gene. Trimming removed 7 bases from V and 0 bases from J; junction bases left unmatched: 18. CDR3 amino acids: CASNPKGMGTSAVAKNIQYF. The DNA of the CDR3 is TGTGCCAGCAACCCCAAGGGAATGGGGACTAGCGCAGTAGCCAAAAACATTCAGTACTTC.

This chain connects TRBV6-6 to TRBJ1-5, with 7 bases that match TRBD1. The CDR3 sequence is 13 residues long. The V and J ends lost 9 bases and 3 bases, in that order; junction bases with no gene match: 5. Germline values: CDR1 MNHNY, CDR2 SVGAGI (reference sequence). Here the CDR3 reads CASYDRVNQPQHF. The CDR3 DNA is TGTGCCAGTTACGACAGGGTCAATCAGCCCCAGCATTTT.

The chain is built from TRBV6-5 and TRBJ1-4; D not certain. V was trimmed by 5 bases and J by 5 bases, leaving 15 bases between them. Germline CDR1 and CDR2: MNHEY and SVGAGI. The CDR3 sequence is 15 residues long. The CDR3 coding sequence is TGTGCCAGCAGTCCCAACGGGTCTATCAATGAAAAACTGTTTTTT. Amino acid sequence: CASSPNGSINEKLFF.

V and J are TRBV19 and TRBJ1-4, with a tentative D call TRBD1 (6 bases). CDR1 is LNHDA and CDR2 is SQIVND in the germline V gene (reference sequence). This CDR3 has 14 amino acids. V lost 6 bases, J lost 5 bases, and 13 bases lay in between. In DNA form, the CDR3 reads TGTGCCAGTAGACGACAGGACGCCAATGAAAAACTGTTTTTT. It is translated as CASRRQDANEKLFF.

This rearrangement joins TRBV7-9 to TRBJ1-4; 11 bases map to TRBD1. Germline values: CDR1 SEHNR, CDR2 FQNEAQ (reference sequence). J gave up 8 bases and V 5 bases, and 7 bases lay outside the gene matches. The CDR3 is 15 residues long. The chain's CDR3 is CASSPQGQGGEKLFF. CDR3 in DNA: TGTGCCAGCAGCCCCCAGGGACAGGGGGGCGAAAAACTGTTTTTT.

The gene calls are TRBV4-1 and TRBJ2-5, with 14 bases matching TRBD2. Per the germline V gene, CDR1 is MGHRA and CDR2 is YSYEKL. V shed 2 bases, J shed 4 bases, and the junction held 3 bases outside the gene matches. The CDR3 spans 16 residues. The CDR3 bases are TGCGCCAGCAGCCAAACAGGGACTAGCGGGGGAGAGACCCAGTACTTC. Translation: CASSQTGTSGGETQYF.

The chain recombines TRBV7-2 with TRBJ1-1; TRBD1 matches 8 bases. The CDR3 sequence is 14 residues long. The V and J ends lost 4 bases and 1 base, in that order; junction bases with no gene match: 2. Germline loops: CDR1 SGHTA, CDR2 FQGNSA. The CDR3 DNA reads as TGTGCCAGCAGCTCAGACAGGGGGAACACTGAAGCTTTCTTT. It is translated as CASSSDRGNTEAFF.

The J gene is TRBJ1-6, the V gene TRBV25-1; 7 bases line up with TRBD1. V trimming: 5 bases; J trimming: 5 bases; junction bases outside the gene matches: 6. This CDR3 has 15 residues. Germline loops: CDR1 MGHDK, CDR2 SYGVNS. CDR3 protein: CASSPRDRDNSPLHF. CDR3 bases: TGTGCCAGCAGTCCGCGGGACAGAGATAATTCACCCCTCCACTTT. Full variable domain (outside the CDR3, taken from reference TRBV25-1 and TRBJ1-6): EADIYQTPRYLVIGTGKKITLECSQTMGHDKMYWYQQDPGMELHLIHYSYGVNSTEKGDLSSESTVSRIRTEHFPLTLESARPSHTSQYLCASSPRDRDNSPLHFGNGTRLTVT.

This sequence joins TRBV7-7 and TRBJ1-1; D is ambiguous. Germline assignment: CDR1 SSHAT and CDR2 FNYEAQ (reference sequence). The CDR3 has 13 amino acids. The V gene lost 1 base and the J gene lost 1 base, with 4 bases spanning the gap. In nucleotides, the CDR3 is TGTGCCAGCAGCTTAGACACGAACACTGAAGCTTTCTTT. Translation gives CASSLDTNTEAFF.

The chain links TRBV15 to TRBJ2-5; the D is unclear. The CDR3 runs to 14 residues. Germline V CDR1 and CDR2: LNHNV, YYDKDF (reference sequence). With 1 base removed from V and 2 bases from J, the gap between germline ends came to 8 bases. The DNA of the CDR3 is TGTGCCACCAGCAGAGGGCCGACTCAAGAGACCCAGTACTTC. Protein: CATSRGPTQETQYF.

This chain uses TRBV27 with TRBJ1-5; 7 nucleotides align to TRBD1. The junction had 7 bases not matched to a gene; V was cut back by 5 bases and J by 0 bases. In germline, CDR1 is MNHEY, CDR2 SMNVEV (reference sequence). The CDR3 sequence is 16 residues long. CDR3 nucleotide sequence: TGTGCCAGCAGTCCTGGGACAGTTTATAGCAATCAGCCCCAGCATTTT. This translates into CASSPGTVYSNQPQHF.

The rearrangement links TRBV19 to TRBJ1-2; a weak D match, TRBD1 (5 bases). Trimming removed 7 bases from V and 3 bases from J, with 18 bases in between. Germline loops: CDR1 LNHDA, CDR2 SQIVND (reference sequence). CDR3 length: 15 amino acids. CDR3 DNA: TGTGCCAGTACCCAAGGGACTTGGTCGGACTATGGCTACACCTTC. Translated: CASTQGTWSDYGYTF. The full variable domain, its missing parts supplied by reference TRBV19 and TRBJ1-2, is DGGITQSPKYLFRKEGQNVTLSCEQNLNHDAMYWYRQDPGQGLRLIYYSQIVNDFQKGDIAEGYSVSREKKESFPLTVTSAQKNPTAFYLCASTQGTWSDYGYTFGSGTRLTVV.

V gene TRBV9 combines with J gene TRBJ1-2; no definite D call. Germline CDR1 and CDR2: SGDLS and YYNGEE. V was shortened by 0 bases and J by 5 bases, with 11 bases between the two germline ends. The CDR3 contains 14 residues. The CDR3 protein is CASSVDGNSYGYTF. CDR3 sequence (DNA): TGTGCCAGCAGCGTAGACGGGAACTCATATGGCTACACCTTC. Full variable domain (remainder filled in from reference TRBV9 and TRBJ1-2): DSGVTQTPKHLITATGQRVTLRCSPRSGDLSVYWYQQSLDQGLQFLIQYYNGEERAKGNILERFSAQQFPDLHSELNLSSLELGDSALYFCASSVDGNSYGYTFGSGTRLTVV.

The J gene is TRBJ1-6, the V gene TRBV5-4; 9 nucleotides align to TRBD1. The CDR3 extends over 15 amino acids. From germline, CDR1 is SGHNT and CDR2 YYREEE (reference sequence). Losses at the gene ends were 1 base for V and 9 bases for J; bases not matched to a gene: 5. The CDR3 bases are TGTGCCAGCAGCTTGCCCCCGGGACAGGGTTCACCCCTCCACTTT. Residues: CASSLPPGQGSPLHF.

CDR3 loop: CASSSGSPSKRPQHF. CDR3 DNA: TGTGCCAGCAGTTCGGGATCCCCGTCGAAGAGGCCCCAGCATTTT. The V call is TRBV6-5, the J call TRBJ1-5; no firm D call. The CDR3 sequence is 15 residues long. The germline CDR1 and CDR2 sequences are MNHEY and SVGAGI. Trimming cost V 4 bases and J 9 bases, with 19 bases left between them.

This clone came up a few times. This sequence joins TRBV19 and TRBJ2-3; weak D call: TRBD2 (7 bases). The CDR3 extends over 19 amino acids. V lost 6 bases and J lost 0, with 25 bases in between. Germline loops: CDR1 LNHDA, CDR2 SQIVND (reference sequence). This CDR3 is CASRHLQGSAGTSTDTQYF. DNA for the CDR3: TGTGCCAGTAGACATTTACAGGGCTCAGCGGGGACTAGCACAGATACGCAGTATTTT.

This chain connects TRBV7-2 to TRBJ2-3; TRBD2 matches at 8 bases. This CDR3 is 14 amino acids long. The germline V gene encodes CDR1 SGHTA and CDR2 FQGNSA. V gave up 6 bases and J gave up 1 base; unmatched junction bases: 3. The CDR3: CASSLTSGTDTQYF. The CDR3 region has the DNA TGTGCCAGCAGTTTGACTAGCGGCACAGATACGCAGTATTTT.

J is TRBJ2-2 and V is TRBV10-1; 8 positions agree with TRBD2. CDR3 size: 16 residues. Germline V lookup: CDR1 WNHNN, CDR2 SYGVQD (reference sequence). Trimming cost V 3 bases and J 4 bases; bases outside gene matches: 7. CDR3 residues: CASSEAGEMSTGELFF. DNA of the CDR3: TGCGCCAGCAGTGAAGCGGGGGAAATGAGCACCGGGGAGCTGTTTTTT.